The entry below gives a single TCR beta chain sequence along with its context. What antigen it recognizes has not been identified. Base qualities are not recorded, but no much larger clone differs from it by a single base. Trimming removed 5 bases from V and 5 bases from J; the gene matches leave 14 bases unexplained. CDR3 length: 17 amino acids, cysteine to phenylalanine. Only the CDR3 portion is preserved as DNA: 51 bases, with reading frame beginning at the first base. CDR1 and CDR2, per the germline V gene (reference sequence), are LNHDA and SQIVND. The sample originates from a study of shared clonotypes between healthy human individuals (dated by TCRdb to 2018 to 2020). Background for the entire study: A couple of women and three men aged 18 to 49 years were included in the cohort. Each donor's leukapheresis produced roughly between roughly 0.85 and 10 billion PBMCs. Per donor, three plates each were used for CD4 naive and CD4 memory, two for CD8 naive, and one for CD8 memory. Different laboratories and diverse techniques were used to prepare libraries and sequence TCR repertoires, to increase sequencing depth and limit assay-specific biases. To estimate repertoire size and how much clonotypes are shared between individuals, the study performed deep sequencing of blood TCR repertoires from roughly five healthy adults.

Overall study results and their limits: Sampling was restricted to blood, and TCR repertoires in tissue are likely to differ from TCR repertoires in blood. Pairwise subsampling led to the expectation that sequencing depth would affect the degree of clonotype sharing among donors. When four donors were compared, the shared fraction of clonotypes was about 5.2% for naive CD4, 3% to 4% for naive CD8, about 2.5% for memory CD4, and less than 0.5% for memory CD8. Rarefaction of sorted-subset datasets indicated incomplete sequencing despite the large sequencing depth. Naive subsets generally had larger estimated clonotype richness than memory subsets did. The small number of donors limited the genetic and exposure-history diversity represented. Compared with non-shared clonotypes, clonotypes shared by all four sorted-subset donors had higher generation probabilities.

Donors were healthy HIV-negative adults with no recently reported acute infections or vaccinations. Only Caucasian adults living in Nashville, Tennessee, USA were represented among the donors. CD4+ T cells were enriched by magnetic negative selection; naive cells were then positively selected on CD45RA, and the negative fraction formed the memory subset. After blood collection by leukapheresis, PBMCs were isolated using Ficoll-Histopaque density gradient centrifugation and then cryopreserved in the vapor phase of liquid nitrogen. Analytical flow cytometry was used to check the purity and quantity of every magnetically sorted T cell population. Each sorted fraction had its genomic DNA isolated and then quantified by UV absorbance on a Nanodrop 2000c. Using the deep immunoSEQ assay, multiplex PCR amplified TCR CDR3 regions from genomic DNA. For each cell subset, the extracted genomic DNA was distributed evenly across all wells of several immunoSEQ 96-well plates, and each plate served as one replicate. For sorted subsets, roughly 200 ng of genomic DNA, equivalent to roughly 33,000 T cell genomes, went into each replicate PCR. The purified libraries were quantified using a Qubit 3.0 fluorometer, sized with a Bioanalyzer 2100, and then quantified again using the KAPA Library Quantification kit. Each immunoSEQ 96-well plate was sequenced on its own single-read 150-cycle Illumina NextSeq 550 flow cell. As for the authors' bioinformatics: Because only junctional sequences without quality scores were contained in the immunoSEQ output, filtering matching that applied to full-length reads could not be performed. To assign V/J genes and CDR3, sequences were annotated using PyIR, a Python wrapper for IgBLAST v1.9, with IMGT germline references. Any read was removed if the V/J assignment was weak (E-value above 1e-6), the CDR3 was missing, or the read contained stop codons, out-of-frame junctions, or ambiguous translated residues. V3J clonotypes were defined by identical inferred V gene, J gene, and CDR3 amino acid sequence. The percentage overlap between two repertoires was calculated by dividing the number of shared unique clonotypes by the size of the smaller repertoire. Repertoire richness was assessed with RTK rarefaction, the Chao1 estimator, and Recon v2.1 estimates of unobserved clonotypes. Generation probabilities for all TCRbeta clonotypes obtained by the gDNA method from a handful of donors were computed using OLGA. Here the immuneACCESS table is served through TCRdb, limited to in-frame sequences with V and J called. Missing clones are a known gap in these copies; in checked studies unresolved V genes cover under half, and the rest lacks a known reason. V, J and clone size are taken as reported in that table, and D and trimming were inferred from the DNA itself. This sample has 2,500,000 or so clones in its table, and 92% of those were observed once. Of the sample, approximately 0.41% falls within the top ten clones.

Sequencing input: naive CD4+ T cells from PBMCs. The cell subset or site label on this specimen signifies: CD45RA+ positively selected. Recombination linked TRBV19 to TRBJ2-7, and 11 junctional nucleotides match TRBD1. This clonotype originated in a man younger than 35 in good health. Some clones in this sample may be carry-over from other donors' samples. The bases are TGTGCCAGTAGTTCCCAACCTGGGGGACAGGGGGGCCACGAGCAGTACTTC. The translation is CASSSQPGGQGGHEQYF.